Below, 16 T cell receptor beta chains from the same sample are listed, as sequenced in a study of cytomegalovirus exposure and HLA in healthy donors. PCR used 60 Vbeta primers and 13 Jbeta primers. The protocol was immunoSEQ multiplex PCR, while the TCRdb copy is restricted to in-frame clones and leaves out a portion. The data show approximately 160,000 clones, with just under 80% seen just once and about 3.1% held by the top ten. The sequenced sample consisted of PBMCs. Receptors originate from a woman aged 45-65 years in good health and CMV-seropositive.

This clone was observed once. This chain uses TRBV18 with TRBJ1-3, with TRBD1 identical over 10 bases. J gave up 1 base and V 2 bases, and 2 bases lay outside the gene matches. The germline gives CDR1 KGHSH, CDR2 LQKENI. The CDR3 runs 16 residues. The CDR3 nucleotides are TGTGCCAGCTCACCAAGGGGACAGGGGTCTGGAAACACCATATATTTT. Translation gives CASSPRGQGSGNTIYF.

The J gene is TRBJ1-1, the V gene TRBV6-6; D possibly corresponds to TRBD1 (6 bases). The length of the CDR3 is 12 residues. CDR1 and CDR2 (germline): MNHNY, SVGAGI (reference sequence). V shed 5 bases and J shed 11 bases, with 15 bases lying between them. The CDR3 loop reads CASSLTGGYAFF. CDR3 DNA: TGTGCCAGCAGTCTCACGGGGGGCTACGCTTTCTTT.

The chain recombines TRBV25-1 with TRBJ2-3; 11 bases line up with TRBD2. V gave up 4 bases and J gave up 3 bases; unmatched junction bases: 3. The CDR3 has 15 amino acids. Germline lookup yields CDR1 MGHDK and CDR2 SYGVNS. The CDR3 bases are TGTGCCAGCAGTGTTACTAGCGGGAGAACAGATACGCAGTATTTT. Translated: CASSVTSGRTDTQYF.

This clone was picked up one time. The rearrangement links TRBV30 to TRBJ2-3; perhaps TRBD2 as D (5 bases). V lost 0 bases to trimming and J lost 2 bases, with 6 bases between them. Germline CDR1 GTSNPN, CDR2 SVGIG (reference sequence). The CDR3 is 13 amino acids. The CDR3 nucleotides are TGTGCCTGGAGTGTACGGGACACAGATACGCAGTATTTT. Encoded protein: CAWSVRDTDTQYF.

The chain couples TRBV9 to TRBJ2-1; D uncertain. V was trimmed by 4 bases and J by 7 bases, leaving 15 bases between them. The CDR3 totals 14 residues. Germline lookup yields CDR1 SGDLS and CDR2 YYNGEE. DNA for the CDR3: TGTGCCAGCAGCCCGAGATTCGAGGCGAATGAGCAGTTCTTC. Its translation is CASSPRFEANEQFF.

This chain joins TRBV11-3 and TRBJ2-1, with 10 bases fitting TRBD2. Looked up from germline, CDR1 is SGHNT and CDR2 is YENEEA. V lost 5 bases and J lost 10; bases outside the gene matches: 11. CDR3 size: 15 residues. CDR3 sequence (DNA): TGTGCCAGCAGCCCCCGGCTAGCGGGAGTACGGGAGCAGTTCTTC. This translates into CASSPRLAGVREQFF.

This chain links TRBV4-2 with TRBJ2-3, with 9 positions matching TRBD2. After removal of 0 bases from V and 2 bases from J, the junction contained 3 bases not matched to a gene. Germline assignment: CDR1 LGHNA and CDR2 YNFKEQ. The CDR3 length is 16 residues. The CDR3 bases are TGTGCCAGCAGCCAAGATGGGACTAGCCCCACAGATACGCAGTATTTT. Translated: CASSQDGTSPTDTQYF.

The chain couples TRBV5-5 to TRBJ1-2; D is undetermined. The CDR3 spans 15 residues. Trimming pared 4 bases from V and 0 bases from J, leaving 13 bases between. The germline V gene has CDR1 SGHKS and CDR2 YYEKEE (reference sequence). The CDR3 loop is CASSLWGAANYGYTF. The DNA for the CDR3 is TGTGCCAGCAGCCTATGGGGAGCTGCTAACTATGGCTACACCTTC.

V is TRBV30 and J is TRBJ1-2; D perhaps matches TRBD1 (6 bases). The V end lost 2 bases, the J end lost 5 bases, and 18 bases lay between the germline ends. CDR1 and CDR2 (germline): GTSNPN, SVGIG (reference sequence). CDR3 length: 15 residues. CDR3 residues: CAWSRGSGTAYGYTF. The CDR3 coding sequence is TGTGCCTGGAGTAGGGGGAGCGGGACCGCTTATGGCTACACCTTC.

The gene calls are TRBV5-1 and TRBJ2-4; a possible D gene is TRBD1 (6 bases). This CDR3 has 15 amino acids. The V end was cut by 0 bases, the J end by 7 bases, with 14 bases between. Germline V CDR1 and CDR2: SGHRS, YFSETQ. The CDR3 sequence is CASSLEGTRGNIQYF. In DNA, the CDR3 is TGCGCCAGCAGCTTGGAAGGGACAAGGGGGAACATTCAGTACTTC.

The V and J genes are TRBV6-5 and TRBJ2-1; TRBD2 matches at 8 bases. Per the germline V gene, CDR1 is MNHEY and CDR2 is SVGAGI. This CDR3 has 14 amino acids. The V segment lost 8 bases and the J segment 7 bases; nucleotides outside the gene matches: 10. Here the CDR3 DNA reads TGTGCCAGCCGAAGAAACGGGGGGGCTAATGAGCAGTTCTTC. It translates to CASRRNGGANEQFF.

V and J are TRBV7-8 and TRBJ1-4, with a tentative D call TRBD1 (5 bases). The germline V gene has CDR1 SGHVS and CDR2 FQNEAQ. With 1 base removed from V and 8 bases from J, the gap between germline ends came to 17 bases. The CDR3 runs 16 residues. The CDR3 loop reads CASSLGAGTRSEKLFF. The CDR3 DNA follows: TGTGCCAGCAGCTTAGGGGCAGGGACTAGGAGCGAAAAACTGTTTTTT.

This chain joins TRBV2 and TRBJ2-4; tentative D call: TRBD2 (5 bases). The CDR3 length is 16 residues. Germline assignment: CDR1 SNHLY and CDR2 FYNNEI. V gave up 4 bases and J gave up 1 base, with 14 bases separating them. The CDR3 DNA reads as TGTGCCAGCAGTGGCGGGTCGGGTTTGGCCAAAAACATTCAGTACTTC. This sequence encodes CASSGGSGLAKNIQYF.

The CDR3 protein is CASSLIPQDEQYF. The CDR3 nucleotides are TGCGCCAGCAGCTTGATACCGCAGGACGAGCAGTACTTC. This sequence joins TRBV5-1 and TRBJ2-7, with D unresolved. Between the trimmed V and J ends, which lost 1 base and 5 bases, there was a span of 10 bases. Germline V CDR1 and CDR2: SGHRS, YFSETQ. The CDR3 contains 13 residues. Full variable domain (remainder filled in from reference TRBV5-1 and TRBJ2-7): KAGVTQTPRYLIKTRGQQVTLSCSPISGHRSVSWYQQTPGQGLQFLFEYFSETQRNKGNFPGRFSGRQFSNSRSEMNVSTLELGDSALYLCASSLIPQDEQYFGPGTRLTVT.

This chain uses TRBV21-1 with TRBJ1-6; the table's D call TRBD1 went unverified against the DNA. TRBV21-1 is reported as a pseudogene. CDR3 length: 17 amino acids. CDR3 DNA sequence: TGTGCCAGCAGCATCTCACCGGGACAGGGATCTAATTCACCCCTCCACTTT. It codes for CASSISPGQGSNSPLHF.

The chain couples TRBV6-6 to TRBJ1-5; 7 bases fit TRBD1. In germline, CDR1 is MNHNY, CDR2 SVGAGI (reference sequence). Germline trimming cut 3 bases from V and 1 base from J; bases unmatched to any gene: 6. The CDR3 runs 16 residues. CDR3 in amino acids: CASSYGGTDSNQPQHF. The CDR3, as DNA: TGTGCCAGCAGTTATGGTGGGACAGACAGCAATCAGCCCCAGCATTTT.